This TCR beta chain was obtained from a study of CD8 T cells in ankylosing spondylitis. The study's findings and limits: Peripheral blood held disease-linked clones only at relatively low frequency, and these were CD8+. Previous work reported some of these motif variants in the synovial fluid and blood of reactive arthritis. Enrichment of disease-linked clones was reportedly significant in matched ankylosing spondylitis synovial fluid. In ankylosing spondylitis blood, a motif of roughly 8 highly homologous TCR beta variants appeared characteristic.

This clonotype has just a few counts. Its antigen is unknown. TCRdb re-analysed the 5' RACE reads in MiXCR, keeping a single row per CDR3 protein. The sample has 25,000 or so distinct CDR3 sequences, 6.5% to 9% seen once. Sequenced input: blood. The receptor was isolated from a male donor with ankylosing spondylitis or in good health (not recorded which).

CDR3 residues: CASRQGQGVGQPQHF. CDR3 nucleotides: TGTGCCAGCAGACAGGGACAGGGGGTCGGACAGCCCCAGCATTTT. The chain is built from TRBV12-3 or TRBV12-4 and TRBJ1-5, with TRBD1 matching 11 bases. J gave up 7 bases and V 6 bases, and 8 bases lay outside the gene matches. CDR3 size: 15 residues.